These 16 T cell receptor beta chains originate from one sample sequenced in a study of T cell therapy after organ transplantation. Profiled with immunoSEQ multiplex PCR; TCRdb holds only in-frame clones, not every one. The repertoire holds 20,000 or so clones, with around 82% as singletons. Time point meaning: 4-8 weeks after completion of therapy. These receptors' targets are unknown. Specimen: CD8+ T cells from blood, collected after autologous CMV-specific T cell therapy. These receptors were obtained from a human patient who had received a solid organ transplant and had CMV disease. Some T cells could come from the graft donor.

This chain uses TRBV11-2 with TRBJ1-1; D gene ambiguous. CDR3 size: 13 residues. The germline V gene encodes CDR1 SGHAT and CDR2 FQNNGV. V lost 1 base, J lost 4 bases, and 7 bases lay in between. DNA for the CDR3: TGTGCCAGCAGCTTAGGTTTTCTCACTGAAGCTTTCTTT. Translation gives CASSLGFLTEAFF.

The CDR3 loop reads CSVNGLASSYNEQFF. In DNA, the CDR3 is TGCAGCGTTAATGGACTAGCGAGCTCCTACAATGAGCAGTTCTTC. V usage is TRBV29-1 and J usage is TRBJ2-1; TRBD2 matches 9 bases. The length of the CDR3 is 15 residues. From germline, CDR1 is SQVTM and CDR2 ANQGSEA. Unmatched junction bases numbered 5, after V lost 5 bases and J lost 0 bases.

This clone appeared a few times. The chain carries TRBV25-1 and TRBJ1-5; no reliable D call. Per the germline V gene, CDR1 is MGHDK and CDR2 is SYGVNS. The CDR3 runs to 13 residues. The germline V and J ends were trimmed by 2 bases and 2 bases, with 4 bases remaining between them. The CDR3 sequence is CASSEQGNQPQHF. As DNA, the CDR3 is TGTGCCAGCAGTGAACAGGGCAATCAGCCCCAGCATTTT.

The V gene is TRBV13, the J gene TRBJ2-7, with D uncertain. The germline CDR1 and CDR2 sequences are PRHDT and FYEKMQ (reference sequence). Trimming cost V 5 bases and J 1 base, with 12 bases left between them. This CDR3 comprises 14 residues. The CDR3: CASSPPPGSYEQYF. The CDR3 bases are TGTGCCAGCAGCCCACCCCCCGGTTCCTACGAGCAGTACTTC.

This sequence joins TRBV27 and TRBJ2-7; a weak D match, TRBD2 (6 bases). CDR3 length equals 16 residues. Germline V lookup: CDR1 MNHEY, CDR2 SMNVEV (reference sequence). The V end lost 6 bases, the J end lost 2 bases, and 20 bases lay between the germline ends. The CDR3 sequence is CASREMLGLRTYEQYF. The CDR3 nucleotides read TGTGCCAGCAGAGAAATGTTAGGACTAAGAACCTACGAGCAGTACTTC.

This clone was detected a few times. The chain recombines TRBV16 with TRBJ1-5; no clear D. V lost 0 bases and J 1 base, leaving 1 base between the germline ends. This CDR3 is built from 13 residues. Germline lookup yields CDR1 KGHSY and CDR2 FQNENV. CDR3 nucleotide sequence: TGTGCCAGCAGCCAATCGAGCAATCAGCCCCAGCATTTT. Its protein is CASSQSSNQPQHF.

This clone has just a few counts. The chain links TRBV13 to TRBJ1-2; D unclear. The CDR3 covers 14 residues. Germline V CDR1 and CDR2: PRHDT, FYEKMQ (reference sequence). Trimming removed 5 bases at V and 8 bases at J, with 18 bases between. The CDR3: CASSTTVTWTGYTF. CDR3 bases: TGTGCCAGCAGCACCACAGTGACATGGACCGGCTACACCTTC.

This clone has more than one count but fewer than ten. The V call is TRBV25-1, the J call TRBJ1-3; 7 bases align to TRBD1. In germline, CDR1 is MGHDK, CDR2 SYGVNS. This CDR3 is 13 amino acids long. J was trimmed by 4 bases and V by 6 bases; bases with no gene match: 3. The CDR3 region has the DNA TGTGCCAGCAGGACAGGGTGGGGAAACACCATATATTTT. Translation gives CASRTGWGNTIYF.

The rearrangement links TRBV6-6 to TRBJ1-1, with D maybe TRBD1 (5 bases). Germline V lookup: CDR1 MNHNY, CDR2 SVGAGI (reference sequence). The CDR3 spans 14 residues. Trimming pared 6 bases from V and 7 bases from J, leaving 18 bases between. CDR3: CASSYDPGTGEAFF. The CDR3 DNA sequence: TGTGCCAGCAGCTACGACCCGGGTACAGGTGAAGCTTTCTTT.

The chain employs TRBV13 and TRBJ2-5; 10 bases map to TRBD1. V was pared by 5 bases and J by 4 bases, with 13 bases of the junction left unmatched. The CDR3 spans 17 residues. The germline V gene encodes CDR1 PRHDT and CDR2 FYEKMQ (reference sequence). This CDR3 reads CASSPSFRDRGRETQYF. The CDR3 DNA follows: TGTGCCAGCAGCCCATCCTTCCGGGACAGGGGCCGAGAGACCCAGTACTTC.

J is TRBJ1-2 and V is TRBV5-6; perhaps TRBD1 as D (5 bases). Trimming pared 7 bases from V and 4 bases from J, leaving 14 bases between. Germline loops: CDR1 SGHDT, CDR2 YYEEEE. The CDR3 totals 13 residues. CDR3 sequence reads: CASGPGPAYGYTF. For the CDR3, the DNA is TGTGCCAGCGGCCCGGGACCGGCCTATGGCTACACCTTC.

The gene calls are TRBV5-6 and TRBJ1-5, with D unresolved. The CDR3 consists of 14 residues. Germline loops: CDR1 SGHDT, CDR2 YYEEEE. Trimming took 0 bases from V and 7 from J, leaving 11 bases between them. The CDR3 sequence is CASSLGPTWQPQHF. The DNA for the CDR3 is TGTGCCAGCAGCTTGGGCCCCACCTGGCAGCCCCAGCATTTT.

The chain recombines TRBV27 with TRBJ1-5; the D is unclear. This CDR3 has 13 residues. The germline CDR1 and CDR2 sequences are MNHEY and SMNVEV (reference sequence). V gave up 3 bases and J gave up 4 bases, with 7 bases separating them. CDR3 protein: CASSFGANQPQHF. In DNA, the CDR3 is TGTGCCAGCAGTTTTGGAGCAAATCAGCCCCAGCATTTT.

The chain links TRBV4-3 to TRBJ1-5, with D perhaps TRBD1 (6 bases). CDR3 length: 16 amino acids. From germline, CDR1 is LGHNA and CDR2 YSLEER. The V end lost 0 bases, the J end lost 7 bases, and 16 bases lay between the germline ends. The CDR3 reads CASSQDLGGGGQPQHF. In DNA form, the CDR3 reads TGCGCCAGCAGCCAAGACCTCGGGGGGGGCGGCCAGCCCCAGCATTTT.

This chain's CDR3 is CASSIGTVREQYF. CDR3 coding DNA: TGTGCCAGTAGTATCGGGACAGTCCGCGAGCAGTACTTC. The V gene is TRBV19, the J gene TRBJ2-7; 7 nucleotides match TRBD1. The germline CDR1 and CDR2 sequences are LNHDA and SQIVND (reference sequence). The ends lost 3 bases at V and 6 bases at J; junction bases unmatched: 5. The length of the CDR3 is 13 residues.

The chain joins TRBV12-5 to TRBJ1-2, with D possibly TRBD1 on 5 matching bases. The CDR3 consists of 12 residues. The V and J ends lost 3 bases and 8 bases respectively, with 10 bases between them. The germline V gene encodes CDR1 LGHNT and CDR2 FRNRAP. In DNA, the CDR3 is TGTGCTAGTGGTTTAGACGGGGGAGGCTACACCTTC. Its protein product is CASGLDGGGYTF.